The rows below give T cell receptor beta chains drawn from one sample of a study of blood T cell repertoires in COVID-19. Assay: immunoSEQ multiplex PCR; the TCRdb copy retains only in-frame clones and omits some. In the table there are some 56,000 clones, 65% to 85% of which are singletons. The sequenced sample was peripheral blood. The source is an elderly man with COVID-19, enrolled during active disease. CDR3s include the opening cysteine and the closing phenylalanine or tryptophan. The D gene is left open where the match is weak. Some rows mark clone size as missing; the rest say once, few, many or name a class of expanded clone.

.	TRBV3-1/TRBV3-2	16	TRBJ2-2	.	CASSPVMFSNTGELFF	TGTGCCAGCAGCCCTGTAATGTTTTCGAACACCGGGGAGCTGTTTTTT
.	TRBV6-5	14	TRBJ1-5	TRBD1	CASRQGYSNQPQHF	TGTGCCAGCAGACAGGGGTATAGCAATCAGCCCCAGCATTTT
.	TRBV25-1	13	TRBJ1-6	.	CASAVGGNSPLHF	TGTGCCAGCGCCGTGGGGGGAAATTCACCCCTCCACTTT
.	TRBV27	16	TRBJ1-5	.	CASSPSQGELYQPQHF	TGTGCCAGCAGTCCCTCGCAGGGCGAATTATATCAGCCCCAGCATTTT
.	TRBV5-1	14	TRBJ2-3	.	CASSLEGATDTQYF	TGCGCCAGCAGCTTGGAAGGGGCGACAGATACGCAGTATTTT
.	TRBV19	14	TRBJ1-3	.	CASSPRHSGNTIYF	TGTGCCAGTAGTCCTCGACACTCTGGAAACACCATATATTTT
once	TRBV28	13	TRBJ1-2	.	CASSLGQSYGYTF	TGTGCCAGCAGTTTAGGACAGTCCTATGGCTACACCTTC
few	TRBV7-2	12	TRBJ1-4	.	CASSSQGEKLFF	TGTGCCAGCAGCTCCCAGGGGGAAAAACTGTTTTTT
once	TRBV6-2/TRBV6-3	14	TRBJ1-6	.	CASSSRDYNSPLHF	TGTGCCAGCAGTTCGCGGGACTATAATTCACCCCTCCACTTT
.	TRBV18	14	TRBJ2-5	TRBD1	CASSPDRAQETQYF	TGTGCCAGCTCACCAGACAGGGCACAAGAGACCCAGTACTTC
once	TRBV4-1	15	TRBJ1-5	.	CASSDRTAGDQPQHF	TGCGCCAGCAGCGATCGGACTGCCGGCGATCAGCCCCAGCATTTT
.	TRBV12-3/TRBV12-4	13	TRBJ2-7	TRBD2	CASSPRGGNEQYF	TGTGCCAGCAGCCCCCGGGGAGGGAACGAGCAGTACTTC
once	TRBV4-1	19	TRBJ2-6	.	CASSQGHAASGSGANVLTF	TGCGCCAGCAGCCAAGGGCACGCAGCCTCCGGGTCTGGGGCCAACGTCCTGACTTTC
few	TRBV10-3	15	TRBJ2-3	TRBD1	CAISPDRGATDTQYF	TGTGCCATCAGTCCCGACAGGGGAGCGACAGATACGCAGTATTTT
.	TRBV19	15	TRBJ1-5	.	CASKRKLDKEWPQHF	TGTGCCAGTAAAAGGAAGTTGGACAAGGAGTGGCCCCAGCATTTT
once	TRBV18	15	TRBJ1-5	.	CASSPTGSGNQPQHF	TGTGCCAGCTCACCTACAGGTTCGGGCAATCAGCCCCAGCATTTT
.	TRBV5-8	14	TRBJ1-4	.	CASSLGQTNEKLFF	TGTGCCAGCAGCTTGGGACAGACTAATGAAAAACTGTTTTTT
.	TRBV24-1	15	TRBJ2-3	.	CATSELQGPTDTQYF	TGTGCCACCAGTGAGCTACAGGGTCCCACAGATACGCAGTATTTT
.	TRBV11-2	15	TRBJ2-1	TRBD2	CASSLTGGEYNEQFF	TGTGCCAGCAGCTTAACGGGAGGGGAATACAATGAGCAGTTCTTC
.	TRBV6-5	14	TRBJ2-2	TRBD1	CASRRDRNTGELFF	TGTGCCAGCAGACGGGACAGAAACACCGGGGAGCTGTTTTTT
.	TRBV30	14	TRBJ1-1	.	CAWSRDTKNTEAFF	TGTGCCTGGAGCCGGGACACTAAGAACACTGAAGCTTTCTTT
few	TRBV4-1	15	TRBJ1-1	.	CASSHPGTLNTEAFF	TGCGCCAGCAGCCACCCCGGGACACTGAACACTGAAGCTTTCTTT